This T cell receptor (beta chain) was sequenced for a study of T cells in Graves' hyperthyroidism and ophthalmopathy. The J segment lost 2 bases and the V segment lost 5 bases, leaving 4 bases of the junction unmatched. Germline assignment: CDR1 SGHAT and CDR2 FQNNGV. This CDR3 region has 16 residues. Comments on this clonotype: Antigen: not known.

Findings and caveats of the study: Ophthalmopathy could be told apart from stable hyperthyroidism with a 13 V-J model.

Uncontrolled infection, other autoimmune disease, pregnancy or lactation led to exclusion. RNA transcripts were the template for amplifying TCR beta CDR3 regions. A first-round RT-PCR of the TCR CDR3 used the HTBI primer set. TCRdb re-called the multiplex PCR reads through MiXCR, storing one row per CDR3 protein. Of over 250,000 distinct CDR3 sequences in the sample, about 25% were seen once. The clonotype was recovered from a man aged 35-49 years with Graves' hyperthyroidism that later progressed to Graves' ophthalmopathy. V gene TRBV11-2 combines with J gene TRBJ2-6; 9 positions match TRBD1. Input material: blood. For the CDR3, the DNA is TGTGCCAGCAGCACGACAGGGGGGACTGGGGCCAACGTCCTGACTTTC. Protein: CASSTTGGTGANVLTF.